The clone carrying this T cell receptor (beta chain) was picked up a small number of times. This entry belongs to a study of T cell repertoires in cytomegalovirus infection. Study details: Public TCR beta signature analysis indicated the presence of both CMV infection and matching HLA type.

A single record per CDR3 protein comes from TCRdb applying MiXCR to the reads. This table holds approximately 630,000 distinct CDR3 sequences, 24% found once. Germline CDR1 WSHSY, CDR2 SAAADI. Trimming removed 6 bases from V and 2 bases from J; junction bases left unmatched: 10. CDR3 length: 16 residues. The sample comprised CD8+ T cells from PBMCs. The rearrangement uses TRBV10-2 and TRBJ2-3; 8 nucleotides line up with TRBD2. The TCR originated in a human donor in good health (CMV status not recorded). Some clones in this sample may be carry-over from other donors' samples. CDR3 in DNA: TGCGCCAGCAGCACCGATGGAGCGGGGGTCACAGATACGCAGTATTTT. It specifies CASSTDGAGVTDTQYF.